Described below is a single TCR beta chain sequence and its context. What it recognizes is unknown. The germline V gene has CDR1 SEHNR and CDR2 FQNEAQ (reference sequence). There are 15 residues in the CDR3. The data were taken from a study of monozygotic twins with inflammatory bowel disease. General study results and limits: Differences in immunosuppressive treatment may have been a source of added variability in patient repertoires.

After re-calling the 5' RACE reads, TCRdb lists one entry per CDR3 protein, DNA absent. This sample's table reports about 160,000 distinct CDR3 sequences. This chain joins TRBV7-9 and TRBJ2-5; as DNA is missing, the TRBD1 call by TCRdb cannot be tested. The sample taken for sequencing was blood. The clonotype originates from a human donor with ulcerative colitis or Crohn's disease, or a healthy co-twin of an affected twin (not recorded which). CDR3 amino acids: CASSLSPGGQETQYF.